The 30 T cell receptor beta chains reported below all come from one sample, sequenced in a study of T-cell memory formation after mild COVID-19. TCRdb used MiXCR to reprocess the 5' RACE reads, holding one entry per CDR3 protein. The table shows about 310,000 distinct CDR3 sequences, with approximately 20% occurring only once. Material for sequencing was PBMCs or a T cell subset sorted from them (not recorded which). All receptors come from a man younger than 35 who had mild COVID-19 (a few samples of this study predate the infection). Cell type and time point are not known.

This chain joins TRBV27 and TRBJ1-6; no clear D gene. The germline V gene has CDR1 MNHEY and CDR2 SMNVEV (reference sequence). Trimming removed 1 base from V and 8 bases from J, with 6 bases in between. The CDR3 covers 13 residues. CDR3 in DNA: TGTGCCAGCAGTTTATACCTGTATTCACCCCTCCACTTT. Its protein product is CASSLYLYSPLHF.

The chain is built from TRBV11-2 and TRBJ2-2, with D maybe TRBD2 (5 bases). Germline loops: CDR1 SGHAT, CDR2 FQNNGV. The CDR3 totals 14 residues. Trimming pared 5 bases from V and 6 bases from J, leaving 13 bases between. DNA for the CDR3: TGTGCCAGCAGCGCCAAACTAGGCGCCGGGGAGCTGTTTTTT. Translating gives CASSAKLGAGELFF.

This clonotype turned up a few times. The chain uses TRBV20-1 and TRBJ2-3; 14 bases align to TRBD2. Germline lookup yields CDR1 DFQATT and CDR2 SNEGSKA (reference sequence). J lost 7 bases, V lost 2 bases, and 5 bases had no gene match. CDR3 length: 15 residues. The CDR3 coding sequence is TGCAGTGCTAGACCCGGGACTAGCGGGGGCCATACGCAGTATTTT. Its translation is CSARPGTSGGHTQYF.

This clonotype was seen a handful of times. The chain employs TRBV20-1 and TRBJ2-7; no firm D call. Germline CDR1 and CDR2: DFQATT and SNEGSKA (reference sequence). CDR3 length equals 15 residues. Trimming removed 0 bases from V and 5 bases from J, with 17 bases in between. CDR3 nucleotides: TGCAGTGCTAGAGATCTTGGCCTAGTCGGGCACGAGCAGTACGTC. Translating gives CSARDLGLVGHEQYV.

The CDR3: CASSDSGGQETQYF. The DNA for the CDR3 is TGTGCCAGCAGTGATAGCGGGGGCCAAGAGACCCAGTACTTC. The V gene is TRBV12-3 or TRBV12-4, the J gene TRBJ2-5; TRBD2 aligns across 9 bases. The CDR3 sequence is 14 residues long. J was trimmed by 1 base and V by 5 bases; bases with no gene match: 2.

This clonotype was found a few times. The chain couples TRBV7-2 to TRBJ2-3, with D maybe TRBD2 (5 bases). Between the trimmed V and J ends, which lost 4 bases and 4 bases, there was a span of 6 bases. CDR3 length: 12 residues. CDR1 is SGHTA, CDR2 FQGNSA, per germline. DNA for the CDR3: TGTGCCAGCAGCTGGCGGGCAGATACGCAGTATTTT. Amino acid sequence: CASSWRADTQYF. The complete variable domain, with remaining parts taken from reference TRBV7-2 and TRBJ2-3, reads GAGVSQSPSNKVTEKGKDVELRCDPISGHTALYWYRQSLGQGLEFLIYFQGNSAPDKSGLPSDRFSAERTGGSVSTLTIQRTQQEDSAVYLCASSWRADTQYFGPGTRLTVL.

This chain links TRBV5-8 with TRBJ2-3, with a possible D match to TRBD1 (6 bases). This CDR3 has 16 residues. Germline V gene sequence: CDR1 SGHTS, CDR2 YDEGEE. V was trimmed by 3 bases and J by 2 bases, leaving 16 bases between them. CDR3 DNA: TGTGCCAGCAGCTCCAACCGGGACAAGTCCACAGATACGCAGTATTTT. Translated: CASSSNRDKSTDTQYF. The whole variable domain, remainder taken from reference TRBV5-8 and TRBJ2-3, is EAGVTQSPTHLIKTRGQQATLRCSPISGHTSVYWYQQALGLGLQFLLWYDEGEERNRGNFPPRFSGRQFPNYSSELNVNALELEDSALYLCASSSNRDKSTDTQYFGPGTRLTVL.

V gene TRBV5-6 combines with J gene TRBJ1-1, with D unclear. CDR3 length equals 15 residues. The germline V gene encodes CDR1 SGHDT and CDR2 YYEEEE. Trimming stripped 1 base from V and 4 bases from J, with 14 bases between. The CDR3 DNA is TGTGCCAGCAGCTTGTTACGACCACGGAGCACTGAAGCTTTCTTT. This translates into CASSLLRPRSTEAFF.

The chain employs TRBV20-1 and TRBJ2-3; 10 bases fit TRBD1. After removal of 0 bases from V and 6 bases from J, the junction contained 6 bases not matched to a gene. Germline loops: CDR1 DFQATT, CDR2 SNEGSKA (reference sequence). The CDR3 is 15 amino acids. For the CDR3, the DNA is TGCAGTGCTAGAGATCCCCGGACAGGGGGGGATACGCAGTATTTT. Translation: CSARDPRTGGDTQYF.

This clonotype was observed a few times. The CDR3 is CASSLWIGRGGRRTEAFF. The DNA of the CDR3 is TGTGCCAGCAGTTTATGGATAGGGCGCGGGGGGCGACGCACTGAAGCTTTCTTT. V and J are TRBV27 and TRBJ1-1; a weak D match, TRBD1 (6 bases). The CDR3 sequence is 18 residues long. Germline CDR1 MNHEY, CDR2 SMNVEV (reference sequence). Trimming took off 1 base at V and 4 bases at J, with 22 bases between the two ends.

The chain combines TRBV24-1 with TRBJ2-5; no clear D gene. The CDR3 runs 13 residues. Germline-derived CDR1 and CDR2 are KGHDR and SFDVKD. V lost 5 bases to trimming and J lost 0 bases, with 6 bases between them. This CDR3 is CATSGRNQETQYF. Here the CDR3 DNA reads TGTGCCACCAGTGGGCGGAACCAAGAGACCCAGTACTTC.

The chain is built from TRBV3-1 and TRBJ1-1, with D perhaps matching TRBD1 (6 bases). V was clipped by 5 bases and J by 6 bases, with 10 bases between them. The germline CDR1 and CDR2 sequences are LGHDT and YNNKEL (reference sequence). The CDR3 length is 12 residues. The CDR3: CASSRGSAEAFF. CDR3 coding DNA: TGTGCCAGCAGCAGGGGGAGTGCTGAAGCTTTCTTT.

This clonotype was seen a handful of times. This sequence joins TRBV4-1 and TRBJ2-5; 8 bases align to TRBD2. The CDR3 spans 14 residues. CDR1 is MGHRA, CDR2 YSYEKL, per germline. V gave up 4 bases and J gave up 7 bases; unmatched junction bases: 8. Written as DNA, the CDR3 is TGCGCCAGCAGCCTGGACCGGGAGGGCGGGACCCAGTACTTC. Its protein is CASSLDREGGTQYF.

V usage is TRBV28 and J usage is TRBJ2-2, with 8 bases fitting TRBD1. Germline CDR1 and CDR2: MDHEN and SYDVKM. There are 18 residues in the CDR3. Losses at the gene ends were 6 bases for V and 5 bases for J; bases not matched to a gene: 17. DNA for the CDR3: TGTGCCAGCAGCCCCCCCTCGGACAGGGCGATGTTTACCGGGGAGCTGTTTTTT. This encodes CASSPPSDRAMFTGELFF.

This clonotype was recorded many times. The V gene is TRBV28, the J gene TRBJ2-2; D is uncertain. V was cut by 4 bases and J by 4 bases, with 4 bases left in between. Germline V gene sequence: CDR1 MDHEN, CDR2 SYDVKM. This CDR3 is 12 amino acids long. The CDR3 nucleotides are TGTGCCAGCAGTTATCCCACCGGGGAGCTGTTTTTT. It encodes CASSYPTGELFF.

The chain is built from TRBV20-1 and TRBJ2-5; the match to TRBD2 covers 13 bases. This CDR3 is 17 amino acids long. The V segment lost 5 bases and the J segment 0 bases; nucleotides outside the gene matches: 9. Germline V CDR1 and CDR2: DFQATT, SNEGSKA (reference sequence). This CDR3 reads CSAGGLAGRLYQETQYF. The DNA of the CDR3 is TGCAGTGCTGGGGGACTAGCGGGGCGATTGTACCAAGAGACCCAGTACTTC.

The sample holds a few counts of this clonotype. The chain uses TRBV25-1 and TRBJ1-2; D gene unclear. CDR1 and CDR2 (germline): MGHDK, SYGVNS. The CDR3 is made up of 11 amino acids. Trimming left V 1 base short and J 8 bases short, with 5 bases between. CDR3 bases: TGTGCCAGCAGTGAATTCTGGGGCTACACCTTC. Translated: CASSEFWGYTF.

The chain joins TRBV7-8 to TRBJ2-7, with D hard to call. V was clipped by 5 bases and J by 3 bases, with 14 bases between them. CDR1 is SGHVS, CDR2 FQNEAQ, per germline. CDR3 length: 14 residues. Written as DNA, the CDR3 is TGTGCCAGCAGCAGAGCCACCCCGGGCTACGAGCAGTACTTC. Protein product: CASSRATPGYEQYF.

This clonotype was detected only a few times. The V call is TRBV2, the J call TRBJ1-5; D ambiguous. CDR3 length equals 11 residues. The V gene's germline CDR1 is SNHLY and CDR2 FYNNEI. Trimming took off 3 bases at V and 12 bases at J, with 9 bases between the two ends. CDR3 nucleotides: TGTGCCAGCAGTGAGGACCGGCTCCAGCATTTT. It encodes CASSEDRLQHF.

This clonotype has just a few counts. This chain links TRBV9 with TRBJ2-5; perhaps D is TRBD1 or TRBD2 (5 bases each). CDR1 is SGDLS and CDR2 is YYNGEE in the germline V gene. Trimming shortened V by 5 bases and J by 5 bases, and 13 bases separated the two germline ends. The CDR3 is 13 amino acids. This chain's CDR3 is CASSPGTTETQYF. CDR3 bases: TGTGCCAGCAGTCCCGGGACCACGGAGACCCAGTACTTC.

The CDR3 coding sequence is TGCGCCAGCAGCCAAGGGATAGGGGGCGGAAGAGGGACTGAAGCTTTCTTT. This translates into CASSQGIGGGRGTEAFF. V and J are TRBV4-3 and TRBJ1-1; 7 bases are a match to TRBD1. Germline-derived CDR1 and CDR2 are LGHNA and YSLEER. After removal of 1 base from V and 5 bases from J, the junction contained 13 bases not matched to a gene. The CDR3 contains 17 residues.

The genes are TRBV19 and TRBJ2-6; tentative D call: TRBD2 (6 bases). V lost 11 bases and J 4 bases, leaving 15 bases between the germline ends. CDR1 and CDR2 from the germline V gene are LNHDA and SQIVND (reference sequence). The CDR3 contains 14 residues. CDR3 bases: TGTGCCTGTAAGGCGGGGCGGGGGGCCAACGTCCTGACTTTC. It is translated as CACKAGRGANVLTF.

The chain carries TRBV7-8 and TRBJ1-1; TRBD1 agrees at 10 bases. J gave up 1 base and V 4 bases, and 12 bases lay outside the gene matches. CDR3 length equals 18 residues. Germline V lookup: CDR1 SGHVS, CDR2 FQNEAQ. In DNA form, the CDR3 reads TGTGCCAGCAGCTATCTCCGGGGACAGGGGTTTCGGAACACTGAAGCTTTCTTT. Protein sequence: CASSYLRGQGFRNTEAFF.

The rearrangement links TRBV9 to TRBJ2-1, with D tentatively TRBD1 (5 bases). This CDR3 comprises 13 residues. Trimming pared 1 base from V and 7 bases from J, leaving 9 bases between. Per germline, CDR1 SGDLS and CDR2 YYNGEE. In DNA form, the CDR3 reads TGTGCCAGCAGCGTAACAGGTCTGAATGAGCAGTTCTTC. This sequence encodes CASSVTGLNEQFF.

This clonotype was counted only a few times. This chain uses TRBV5-1 with TRBJ1-4; no clear D. Germline CDR1 SGHRS, CDR2 YFSETQ. The V and J ends lost 1 base and 7 bases respectively, with 14 bases between them. CDR3 length: 15 amino acids. CDR3 DNA sequence: TGCGCCAGCAGCTTGACGGCCAGCGCCAGTGAAAAACTGTTTTTT. Protein: CASSLTASASEKLFF. Filled out from reference TRBV5-1 and TRBJ1-4, the complete variable domain reads KAGVTQTPRYLIKTRGQQVTLSCSPISGHRSVSWYQQTPGQGLQFLFEYFSETQRNKGNFPGRFSGRQFSNSRSEMNVSTLELGDSALYLCASSLTASASEKLFFGSGTQLSVL.

This rearrangement joins TRBV12-3 or TRBV12-4 to TRBJ2-1; weak D call: TRBD1 (5 bases). The V and J ends lost 6 bases and 8 bases respectively, with 14 bases between them. The CDR3 spans 13 residues. The CDR3 nucleotides are TGTGCCAGCAGGTCCTCGCAGGGCGATGAGCAGTTCTTC. As protein: CASRSSQGDEQFF.

With respect to this clonotype: At one end, the junction sequence differs from germline, possibly due to a read error. This rearrangement joins TRBV12-3 or TRBV12-4 to TRBJ2-2; maybe TRBD2 (5 bases). This CDR3 spans 13 amino acids. As DNA, the CDR3 is TGTGCCAGCAGCCAGGACGCGACCGGGGAGATGTTTTTT. Translated: CASSQDATGEMFF.

There are a few counts of this clonotype. The chain is built from TRBV7-2 and TRBJ1-2; tentatively, D is TRBD1 (5 bases). From germline, CDR1 is SGHTA and CDR2 FQGNSA. V lost 7 bases, J lost 2 bases, and 20 bases lay in between. This CDR3 region has 16 residues. The CDR3 sequence is CASIRSVRGGNYGYTF. The CDR3 DNA reads as TGTGCCAGCATCCGTTCTGTCCGGGGGGGGAACTATGGCTACACCTTC.

Only a few counts were recorded for this clonotype. The chain is built from TRBV29-1 and TRBJ1-2; TRBD1 might be the D (5 bases). The CDR3 has 13 amino acids. Germline values: CDR1 SQVTM, CDR2 ANQGSEA. V was shortened by 2 bases and J by 4 bases, with 11 bases between the two germline ends. CDR3 nucleotide sequence: TGCAGCGTTGAAAGGGGCCGGGGCTATGGCTACACCTTC. It specifies CSVERGRGYGYTF.

This clonotype turned up a few times. The V and J genes are TRBV21-1 and TRBJ2-7; TRBD1, the table's D call, lacks a check against the DNA. TRBV21-1 counts as a pseudogene. This CDR3 has 17 residues. Here the CDR3 reads CASSTHPWATVVNEQYV. CDR3 in DNA: TGTGCCAGCAGCACACACCCATGGGCGACAGTGGTCAACGAGCAGTACGTC.